A selection of T cell receptor beta chains follows, all from one sample in a study of human T cells and chemical hapten exposure. A single record per CDR3 protein comes from TCRdb applying MiXCR to the RACE reads. The data show 95,000 to 150,000 distinct CDR3 sequences, approximately 10% seen once. This specimen was whole blood, taken in connection with sensitization to the hapten diphenylcyclopropenone (DPC). The receptors shown here come from a woman aged 50 to 60 with alopecia areata. Some clones in this sample may be carry-over from other donors' samples. The CDR3 runs from the conserved cysteine through the conserved F or W. The D gene is left open where the match is weak. Size is stated for part of the rows, as once, few or many counts, or as a class when the clone is expanded.

TRBV6-5	TRBD1	few	TRBJ2-6	CASLRSLQGAQAGANVLTF	TGTGCCAGCCTTCGATCGCTTCAGGGGGCGCAGGCTGGGGCCAACGTCCTGACTTTC
TRBV12-5	-	-	TRBJ1-3	CASYAVSSGNTIYF	TGTGCTAGCTATGCCGTGAGCTCTGGAAACACCATATATTTT
TRBV4-2	TRBD2	few	TRBJ2-3	CASSSRTSGVDTQYF	TGTGCCAGCAGCTCCCGGACTAGCGGGGTGGATACGCAGTATTTT
TRBV4-2	-	few	TRBJ1-1	CASSQRNRGSGGARTEAFF	TGTGCCAGCAGCCAACGTAATAGGGGATCCGGGGGAGCGAGGACTGAAGCTTTCTTT
TRBV5-1	-	-	TRBJ2-7	CASSKFLVSYEQYF	TGCGCCAGCTCTAAGTTCCTGGTGTCCTACGAGCAGTACTTC
TRBV27	-	-	TRBJ2-3	CASSLSPWTASTDTQYF	TGTGCCAGCAGTTTATCCCCCTGGACAGCTAGCACAGATACGCAGTATTTT
TRBV5-1	TRBD1	-	TRBJ1-4	CASSNWDSSNEKLFF	TGCGCCAGCAGCAATTGGGACAGCTCTAATGAAAAACTGTTTTTT
TRBV5-1	-	few	TRBJ2-3	CASSSGLTDTQYF	TGCGCCAGCAGTAGCGGCCTCACAGATACGCAGTATTTT
TRBV25-1	TRBD1	few	TRBJ1-2	CASSGDSSNYGYTF	TGTGCCAGCAGCGGGGACAGTTCCAACTATGGCTACACCTTC
TRBV28	TRBD1	-	TRBJ2-3	CASSSSKTGTALDTQYF	TGTGCCAGCAGTTCATCTAAGACCGGGACAGCCCTGGATACGCAGTATTTT
TRBV7-9	-	many	TRBJ1-4	CASSLIRVGNEKLFF	TGTGCCAGCAGCCTAATACGCGTGGGTAATGAAAAACTGTTTTTT
TRBV7-2	TRBD2	-	TRBJ2-4	CASGGEGKNIQYF	TGTGCCAGCGGGGGGGAGGGGAAAAACATTCAGTACTTC
TRBV28	-	few	TRBJ1-5	CASGRGNQPQHF	TGTGCCAGCGGACGGGGGAATCAGCCCCAGCATTTT
TRBV7-9	TRBD2	many	TRBJ2-3	CASSLELAGSTDTQYF	TGTGCCAGCAGCCTCGAACTAGCGGGTTCCACAGATACGCAGTATTTT
TRBV12-5	TRBD2	-	TRBJ2-3	CASGLIGDGRVSTDTQYF	TGTGCTAGTGGTTTGATCGGTGACGGGAGGGTTAGCACAGATACGCAGTATTTT
TRBV20-1	TRBD1	-	TRBJ1-2	CSASVPPAHRGGYTF	TGCAGTGCTAGTGTCCCCCCCGCTCACAGGGGAGGCTACACCTTC
TRBV29-1	-	many	TRBJ1-1	CSVVKGKAFF	TGCAGCGTTGTAAAGGGGAAAGCTTTCTTT
TRBV11-2	-	few	TRBJ2-7	CASSLVLSGSYEQYF	TGTGCCAGCAGCCTTGTTCTATCGGGTTCCTACGAGCAGTACTTC
TRBV12-3/TRBV12-4	TRBD1	few	TRBJ2-2	CASTGTGGIGELFF	TGTGCCAGCACCGGGACAGGGGGCATCGGGGAGCTGTTTTTT
TRBV7-9	-	few	TRBJ1-1	CASSCLVYTEAFF	TGTGCCAGCAGCTGCCTGGTGTACACTGAAGCTTTCTTT
TRBV18	-	few	TRBJ1-1	CATRGDLNTEAFF	TGTGCCACCCGGGGAGACCTGAACACTGAAGCTTTCTTT
TRBV20-1	-	-	TRBJ1-5	CSAAKGGSDQPQHF	TGCAGTGCGGCAAAGGGGGGTTCCGATCAGCCCCAGCATTTT
TRBV20-1	TRBD1	few	TRBJ2-7	CSARDTLDRSYEQYF	TGCAGTGCTAGAGATACATTGGACAGGTCCTACGAGCAGTACTTC
TRBV7-8	-	few	TRBJ2-5	CASTRVMEETQYF	TGTGCCAGCACCCGAGTAATGGAAGAGACCCAGTACTTC
TRBV4-1	-	few	TRBJ1-5	CASSQVRAGGNQPQHF	TGCGCCAGCAGCCAAGTCAGGGCAGGGGGCAATCAGCCCCAGCATTTT
TRBV2	-	-	TRBJ2-1	CASSEGGRYNEQFF	TGTGCCAGCAGTGAAGGGGGTCGGTACAATGAGCAGTTCTTC
TRBV28	TRBD2	-	TRBJ2-2	CASIRGVNTGELFF	TGTGCCAGCATTCGGGGGGTTAACACCGGGGAGCTGTTTTTT